A selection of T cell receptor beta chains follows, all from one sample in a study of cytomegalovirus exposure and HLA in healthy donors. The repertoire was sequenced with immunoSEQ multiplex PCR; TCRdb's copy has only in-frame clones and lacks some. The sample includes about 83,000 clones, around 81% seen only once; the top ten take 1.5% to 2%. Material: PBMCs. The receptors stem from a woman aged 30 to 39 in good health and CMV-seronegative. CDR3s include the opening cysteine and the closing phenylalanine or tryptophan. The order of the fields is CDR3 protein, CDR3 DNA, J gene, clone size, D gene, V gene. D genes are given only for firm matches. Only part of the rows carry a size: once, few, many, or a class if the clone is expanded.

CDR3 protein: CAITATSGRASLGAEQYF; CDR3 DNA: TGTGCCATCACCGCGACTAGCGGGAGGGCCAGCCTGGGAGCCGAGCAGTACTTC; J gene: TRBJ2-7; clone size: .; D gene: TRBD2; V gene: TRBV10-3
CDR3 protein: CASSEWLAGGRSYNEQFF; CDR3 DNA: TGTGCCAGCAGTGAATGGCTAGCGGGAGGGAGGTCCTACAATGAGCAGTTCTTC; J gene: TRBJ2-1; clone size: .; D gene: TRBD2; V gene: TRBV2
CDR3 protein: CASSLVARPSGRGNEQFF; CDR3 DNA: TGTGCCAGCAGCTTGGTGGCCAGGCCTAGCGGGAGGGGAAATGAGCAGTTCTTC; J gene: TRBJ2-1; clone size: .; D gene: TRBD2; V gene: TRBV5-8
CDR3 protein: CASSLIRGNTEAFF; CDR3 DNA: TGTGCCAGCAGCCTAATCAGGGGAAACACTGAAGCTTTCTTT; J gene: TRBJ1-1; clone size: .; D gene: .; V gene: TRBV7-2
CDR3 protein: CASSIGQTLQETQYF; CDR3 DNA: TGTGCCAGTAGTATTGGGCAGACACTCCAAGAGACCCAGTACTTC; J gene: TRBJ2-5; clone size: few; D gene: .; V gene: TRBV19
CDR3 protein: CSVRKGVYEQYF; CDR3 DNA: TGCAGCGTCCGGAAGGGGGTGTACGAGCAGTACTTC; J gene: TRBJ2-7; clone size: once; D gene: .; V gene: TRBV29-1
CDR3 protein: CASAGGPLGYTF; CDR3 DNA: TGTGCCAGCGCGGGGGGCCCCTTGGGCTACACCTTC; J gene: TRBJ1-2; clone size: .; D gene: .; V gene: TRBV28
CDR3 protein: CASSTARETNYGYTF; CDR3 DNA: TGTGCCAGCAGTACAGCCAGGGAAACTAACTATGGCTACACCTTC; J gene: TRBJ1-2; clone size: .; D gene: .; V gene: TRBV2
CDR3 protein: CASSLGRGAQYF; CDR3 DNA: TGTGCCAGCAGCTTGGGGAGAGGAGCCCAGTACTTC; J gene: TRBJ2-5; clone size: .; D gene: .; V gene: TRBV7-3
CDR3 protein: CASSSTGARGVEAFF; CDR3 DNA: TGTGCCAGCAGCTCGACAGGGGCCCGAGGGGTTGAAGCTTTCTTT; J gene: TRBJ1-1; clone size: .; D gene: TRBD1; V gene: TRBV7-9
CDR3 protein: CASSDAGTGFAGEQYF; CDR3 DNA: TGTGCCAGCAGTGATGCCGGGACTGGATTTGCGGGGGAGCAGTACTTC; J gene: TRBJ2-7; clone size: .; D gene: .; V gene: TRBV6-1
CDR3 protein: CASKLAGYGADTQYF; CDR3 DNA: TGCGCCAGCAAGCTAGCGGGGTATGGGGCAGATACGCAGTATTTT; J gene: TRBJ2-3; clone size: .; D gene: TRBD2; V gene: TRBV4-1
CDR3 protein: CASSHQTGLDETQYF; CDR3 DNA: TGCGCCAGCAGCCACCAGACAGGTTTGGATGAGACCCAGTACTTC; J gene: TRBJ2-5; clone size: once; D gene: .; V gene: TRBV5-1
CDR3 protein: CASAFGLAGAGALDTQYF; CDR3 DNA: TGTGCCAGCGCTTTTGGACTAGCGGGAGCGGGGGCCCTAGATACGCAGTATTTT; J gene: TRBJ2-3; clone size: few; D gene: TRBD2; V gene: TRBV11-2
CDR3 protein: CASSRLAPDETQYF; CDR3 DNA: TGTGCCAGCTCAAGACTAGCACCTGACGAGACCCAGTACTTC; J gene: TRBJ2-5; clone size: once; D gene: TRBD2; V gene: TRBV18
CDR3 protein: CASSLQGSSYNEQFF; CDR3 DNA: TGTGCCAGCAGCTTGCAGGGTTCTTCCTACAATGAGCAGTTCTTC; J gene: TRBJ2-1; clone size: .; D gene: .; V gene: TRBV5-4
CDR3 protein: CASGVRGNQPQHF; CDR3 DNA: TGTGCCAGCGGCGTCCGGGGCAATCAGCCCCAGCATTTT; J gene: TRBJ1-5; clone size: .; D gene: .; V gene: TRBV7-2
CDR3 protein: CASSRDRANTGELFF; CDR3 DNA: TGTGCTAGCAGCAGGGACAGGGCGAACACCGGGGAGCTGTTTTTT; J gene: TRBJ2-2; clone size: .; D gene: TRBD1; V gene: TRBV7-7
CDR3 protein: CASSSQRGTGQPQHF; CDR3 DNA: TGTGCCAGCAGTTCTCAGAGGGGGACGGGTCAGCCCCAGCATTTT; J gene: TRBJ1-5; clone size: .; D gene: .; V gene: TRBV28
CDR3 protein: CSVARAEDTQYF; CDR3 DNA: TGCAGCGTTGCGCGGGCGGAAGATACGCAGTATTTT; J gene: TRBJ2-3; clone size: .; D gene: .; V gene: TRBV29-1
CDR3 protein: CASSYAGSSYEQYF; CDR3 DNA: TGTGCCAGCAGTTACGCGGGAAGCTCCTACGAGCAGTACTTC; J gene: TRBJ2-7; clone size: .; D gene: .; V gene: TRBV6-6
CDR3 protein: CSSSLRRLRQSSYNEQFF; CDR3 DNA: TGTTCCAGCAGCTTACGCCGCCTTAGACAGAGCTCCTACAATGAGCAGTTCTTC; J gene: TRBJ2-1; clone size: few; D gene: .; V gene: TRBV7-9
CDR3 protein: CASSAQGVQETQYF; CDR3 DNA: TGTGCCAGCAGCGCACAGGGGGTCCAAGAGACCCAGTACTTC; J gene: TRBJ2-5; clone size: .; D gene: TRBD1; V gene: TRBV9
CDR3 protein: CAWLLQGWSPRDTQYF; CDR3 DNA: TGTGCCTGGCTACTACAGGGATGGAGTCCTAGGGATACGCAGTATTTT; J gene: TRBJ2-3; clone size: .; D gene: .; V gene: TRBV30
CDR3 protein: CASSFPGDSYEQYF; CDR3 DNA: TGTGCCAGCAGTTTTCCAGGCGATTCCTACGAGCAGTACTTC; J gene: TRBJ2-7; clone size: .; D gene: .; V gene: TRBV28
CDR3 protein: CASSSTREVTGELFF; CDR3 DNA: TGCGCCAGCAGCTCGACGAGGGAGGTAACCGGGGAGCTGTTTTTT; J gene: TRBJ2-2; clone size: .; D gene: .; V gene: TRBV5-1
CDR3 protein: CAISEGGHKATDTQYF; CDR3 DNA: TGTGCCATCAGTGAAGGGGGACACAAAGCCACAGATACGCAGTATTTT; J gene: TRBJ2-3; clone size: .; D gene: .; V gene: TRBV10-3
CDR3 protein: CASSLGLGALHEQYF; CDR3 DNA: TGTGCCAGCAGTTTAGGATTGGGAGCCCTCCACGAGCAGTACTTC; J gene: TRBJ2-7; clone size: .; D gene: .; V gene: TRBV28
CDR3 protein: CASSSSLAGQATEQYF; CDR3 DNA: TGTGCCAGCAGCTCTTCCCTTGCGGGACAGGCCACCGAGCAGTACTTC; J gene: TRBJ2-7; clone size: .; D gene: TRBD1; V gene: TRBV27
CDR3 protein: CASSPRASGNSYEQYF; CDR3 DNA: TGTGCCAGCAGCCCCCGGGCTAGCGGGAACTCCTACGAGCAGTACTTC; J gene: TRBJ2-7; clone size: once; D gene: TRBD2; V gene: TRBV9
CDR3 protein: CASSPEPVETGELFF; CDR3 DNA: TGCGCCAGCAGCCCAGAGCCTGTGGAGACCGGGGAGCTGTTTTTT; J gene: TRBJ2-2; clone size: .; D gene: .; V gene: TRBV4-1
CDR3 protein: CASSQDSAGNFGTGGNEQFF; CDR3 DNA: TGCGCCAGCAGCCAAGATTCCGCAGGGAACTTTGGGACAGGGGGCAATGAGCAGTTCTTC; J gene: TRBJ2-1; clone size: few; D gene: TRBD1; V gene: TRBV4-3
CDR3 protein: CASRETGGNSPLHF; CDR3 DNA: TGTGCCAGCAGGGAGACAGGGGGCAATTCACCCCTCCACTTT; J gene: TRBJ1-6; clone size: .; D gene: TRBD1; V gene: TRBV6-1
CDR3 protein: CASSQGRNPNYGYTF; CDR3 DNA: TGCGCCAGCAGCCAAGGCAGGAATCCTAACTATGGCTACACCTTC; J gene: TRBJ1-2; clone size: .; D gene: .; V gene: TRBV4-3
CDR3 protein: CASSFEGAGGYTF; CDR3 DNA: TGCGCCAGCAGCTTCGAGGGGGCGGGCGGCTACACCTTC; J gene: TRBJ1-2; clone size: .; D gene: TRBD1; V gene: TRBV5-1
CDR3 protein: CASSRTGSSYEQYF; CDR3 DNA: TGTGCCAGTAGTCGGACAGGTAGCTCCTACGAGCAGTACTTC; J gene: TRBJ2-7; clone size: .; D gene: TRBD1; V gene: TRBV19
CDR3 protein: CASKLGGVTYEQYF; CDR3 DNA: TGTGCCAGCAAACTGGGAGGGGTAACCTACGAGCAGTACTTC; J gene: TRBJ2-7; clone size: few; D gene: TRBD2; V gene: TRBV28